Shown below are 9 T cell receptor beta chains from a single sample sequenced in a study of prognosis after radiotherapy for stage I lung cancer. Two-round multiplex PCR on genomic DNA was the method by which TCR beta CDR3 was amplified. Primers targeting each individual TRBV and TRBJ gene were applied in first-round PCR. TCRdb re-derived calls from the multiplex PCR reads in MiXCR, one entry per CDR3 protein. The repertoire holds around 15,000 distinct CDR3 sequences, with roughly 49% as singletons. The material sequenced was PBMCs, taken before or after stereotactic body radiation therapy (not recorded which). Every receptor here comes from a donor at least 50 years old with non-small cell lung cancer.

This clonotype was found many times. The V and J genes are TRBV12-3 or TRBV12-4 and TRBJ2-6; 7 bases line up with TRBD1. V trimming: 5 bases; J trimming: 0 bases; junction bases outside the gene matches: 10. The CDR3 is 18 residues long. The CDR3 region is CASSPTTGQTSGANVLTF. DNA for the CDR3: TGTGCCAGCAGTCCTACGACAGGGCAGACCTCTGGGGCCAACGTCCTGACTTTC.

This clonotype has at least ten counts. The CDR3 sequence is CASSPMKAGGYEQYF. Here the CDR3 DNA reads TGTGCCAGTAGCCCTATGAAGGCGGGAGGGTACGAGCAGTACTTC. This chain connects TRBV19 to TRBJ2-7, with TRBD2 identical over 9 bases. CDR1 is LNHDA and CDR2 is SQIVND in the germline V gene (reference sequence). After removal of 6 bases from V and 4 bases from J, the junction contained 10 bases not matched to a gene. The CDR3 runs to 15 residues.

This clonotype appeared many times. As DNA, the CDR3 is TGTGCCACCTCCGAAACAGCTGAGACCCAGTACTTC. Its translation is CATSETAETQYF. The chain has TRBV28 and TRBJ2-5; D unresolved. This CDR3 is 12 amino acids long. Germline lookup yields CDR1 MDHEN and CDR2 SYDVKM. Between the trimmed V and J ends, which lost 10 bases and 5 bases, there was a span of 14 bases. The variable domain in full, with the rest retrieved from reference TRBV28 and TRBJ2-5, is DVKVTQSSRYLVKRTGEKVFLECVQDMDHENMFWYRQDPGLGLRLIYFSYDVKMKEKGDIPEGYSVSREKKERFSLILESASTNQTSMYLCATSETAETQYFGPGTRLLVL.

At least ten counts were recorded for this clonotype. The chain couples TRBV7-8 to TRBJ1-5; no clear D. The CDR3 totals 15 residues. Germline V gene sequence: CDR1 SGHVS, CDR2 FQNEAQ. V lost 4 bases, J lost 0 bases, and 10 bases lay in between. The CDR3 nucleotides read TGTGCCAGCAGCTCACCTATTTATAGCAATCAGCCCCAGCATTTT. Protein product: CASSSPIYSNQPQHF. Full variable domain (outside the CDR3, taken from reference TRBV7-8 and TRBJ1-5): GAGVSQSPRYKVAKRGQDVALRCDPISGHVSLFWYQQALGQGPEFLTYFQNEAQLDKSGLPSDRFFAERPEGSVSTLKIQRTQQEDSAVYLCASSSPIYSNQPQHFGDGTRLSIL.

CDR3 DNA: TGCGCCAGCAGCGTAGCGAGCTCCTACGAGCAGTACTTC. Translated, it gives CASSVASSYEQYF. This chain uses TRBV5-1 with TRBJ2-7, with D possibly TRBD2 on 5 matching bases. The CDR3 contains 13 residues. The germline V gene encodes CDR1 SGHRS and CDR2 YFSETQ. The V gene lost 4 bases and the J gene lost 0 bases, with 8 bases spanning the gap.

This clonotype was recorded many times. This chain connects TRBV7-3 to TRBJ2-1; TRBD2 might be the D (7 bases). Trimming took off 0 bases at V and 8 bases at J, with 17 bases between the two ends. There are 16 residues in the CDR3. The V gene's germline CDR1 is SGHTA and CDR2 FQGTGA. For the CDR3, the DNA is TGTGCCAGCAGCTTAACCCCTAGGGGGGGGGCCGATGAGCAGTTCTTC. It codes for CASSLTPRGGADEQFF. The full variable domain, its missing parts supplied by reference TRBV7-3 and TRBJ2-1, is GAGVSQTPSNKVTEKGKYVELRCDPISGHTALYWYRQSLGQGPEFLIYFQGTGAADDSGLPNDRFFAVRPEGSVSTLKIQRTERGDSAVYLCASSLTPRGGADEQFFGPGTRLTVL.

The table lists this clonotype with many counts. The chain links TRBV11-1 to TRBJ2-5; the D gene is possibly TRBD1 (6 bases). Trimming removed 3 bases from V and 4 bases from J, with 9 bases in between. There are 13 residues in the CDR3. Germline V gene data show CDR1 as SGHAT and CDR2 as FQDESV (reference sequence). CDR3 protein: CASSFQGRETQYF. CDR3 sequence (DNA): TGTGCCAGCAGCTTCCAGGGGAGAGAGACCCAGTACTTC.

This clonotype has just one count. As DNA, the CDR3 is TGTGCCAGCAGCCACAGGGAGACCGGGGAGCTGTTTTTT. Translated, it gives CASSHRETGELFF. V and J are TRBV11-3 and TRBJ2-2; a possible D gene is TRBD1 (6 bases). The length of the CDR3 is 13 residues. CDR1 and CDR2 from the germline V gene are SGHNT and YENEEA. Trimming pared 5 bases from V and 5 bases from J, leaving 9 bases between.

In its sample, this clonotype was seen many times. The chain carries TRBV5-5 and TRBJ2-1; 15 bases fit TRBD2. V lost 0 bases to trimming and J lost 9 bases; unmatched junction nucleotides: 4. CDR1 and CDR2 (germline): SGHKS, YYEKEE (reference sequence). This CDR3 has 16 amino acids. CDR3 residues: CASSLGTSGGVGEQFF. DNA for the CDR3: TGTGCCAGCAGCTTGGGGACTAGCGGGGGGGTAGGTGAGCAGTTCTTC.